This record looks at one T cell receptor (beta chain) sequence and its context. Repertoires were generated with immunoSEQ multiplex PCR, while TCRdb's copy carries only in-frame clones and drops some. The sample lists almost 550,000 clones; around 82% were seen once. These data originate in a study of shared T cell receptors in the human thymus. Germline V CDR1 and CDR2: SGDLS, YYNGEE. There are 15 residues in the CDR3. Trimming cost V 3 bases and J 0 bases, with 11 bases left between them. The same data also went into a second study, on human thymus T cells. That paper notes: Donors were healthy Finnish infants having corrective surgery for congenital heart defects. The source of the thymus tissue was resections taken during corrective heart surgery. Repertoires from thymus and blood appeared to show biased V and J gene usage.

The V gene is TRBV9, the J gene TRBJ2-3; tentatively, D is TRBD2 (6 bases). The sequence came from a boy under two years old with a congenital heart defect. Sample: thymocytes. DNA for the CDR3: TGTGCCAGCAGCGCGCCGGGGGTTAGCACAGATACGCAGTATTTT. This encodes CASSAPGVSTDTQYF.